The clone carrying this T cell receptor beta chain was found a few times. The sample belongs to a study of response to subunit inactivated influenza vaccine. There are 18 residues in the CDR3. The J segment lost 6 bases and the V segment lost 6 bases, leaving 12 bases of the junction unmatched. A single record per CDR3 protein comes from TCRdb applying MiXCR to the RT-PCR reads. The sample gives about 570,000 distinct CDR3 sequences, roughly 10% of which show up once; 9.5% to 11% is in the top ten. This same sample was also taken into another study, of T cells expressing NK-cell markers. Turning to that study: 5'RACE template switching with UMIs generated TCR beta cDNA. The study drew TCR beta repertoires from sorted CD3+CD56+NKG2C+, CD3+CD56+NKG2C- and CD3+CD56-NKG2C+ T cells. Eight donors were sequenced, seven testing HCMV-seropositive and one testing seronegative.

This receptor was obtained from a man over 45 who received an inactivated influenza vaccine. The chain combines TRBV12-3 or TRBV12-4 with TRBJ2-1, with TRBD2 matching over 15 bases. This sample comprised PBMCs from blood, obtained on the day of vaccination. The CDR3 loop is CASSTTGTSGGTGNEQFF. The CDR3 coding sequence is TGTGCCAGCAGCACGACCGGGACTAGCGGGGGGACCGGCAATGAGCAGTTCTTC.